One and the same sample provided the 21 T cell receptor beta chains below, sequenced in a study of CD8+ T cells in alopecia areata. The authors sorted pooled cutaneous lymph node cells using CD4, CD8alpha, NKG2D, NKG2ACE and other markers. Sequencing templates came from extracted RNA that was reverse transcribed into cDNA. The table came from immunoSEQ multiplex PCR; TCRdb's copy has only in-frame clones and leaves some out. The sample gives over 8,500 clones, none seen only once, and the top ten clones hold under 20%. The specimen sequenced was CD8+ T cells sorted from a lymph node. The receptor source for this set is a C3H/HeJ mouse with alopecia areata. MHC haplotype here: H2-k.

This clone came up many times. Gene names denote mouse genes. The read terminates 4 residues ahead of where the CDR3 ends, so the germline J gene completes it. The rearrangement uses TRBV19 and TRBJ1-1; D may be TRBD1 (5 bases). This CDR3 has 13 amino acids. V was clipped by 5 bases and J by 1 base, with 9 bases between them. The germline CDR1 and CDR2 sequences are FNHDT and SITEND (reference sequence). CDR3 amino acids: CASSGRGNTEVFF. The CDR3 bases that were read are TGTGCCAGCAGCGGGAGGGGGAACACA.

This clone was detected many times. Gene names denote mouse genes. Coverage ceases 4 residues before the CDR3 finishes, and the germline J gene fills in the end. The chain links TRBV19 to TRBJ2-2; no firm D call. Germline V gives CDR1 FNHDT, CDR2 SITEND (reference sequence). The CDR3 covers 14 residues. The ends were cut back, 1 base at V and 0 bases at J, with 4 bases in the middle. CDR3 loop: CASSITANTGQLYF. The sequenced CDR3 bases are TGTGCCAGCAGTATAACAGCAAACACCGGG.

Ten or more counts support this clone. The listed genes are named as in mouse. Here the CDR3 reads CASRLGGGQDTQYF. The CDR3 DNA, read in part, is TGTGCCAGCAGGCTGGGGGGAGGCCAAGAC. The V and J genes are TRBV14 and TRBJ2-5; 8 positions agree with TRBD2. The read terminates 4 residues before the CDR3 end, so the remaining end is supplied by the germline J gene. CDR1 is SGHDT, CDR2 FRDEAV, per germline. The CDR3 is 14 residues long. J was trimmed by 2 bases and V by 5 bases; bases with no gene match: 4.

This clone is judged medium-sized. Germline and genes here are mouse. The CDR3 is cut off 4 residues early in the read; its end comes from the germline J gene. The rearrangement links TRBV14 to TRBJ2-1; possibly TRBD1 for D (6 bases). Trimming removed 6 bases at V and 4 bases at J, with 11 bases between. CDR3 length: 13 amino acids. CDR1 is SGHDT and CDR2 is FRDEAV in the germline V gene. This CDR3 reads CASTRDKYAEQFF. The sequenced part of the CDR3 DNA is TGTGCCAGCACCCGGGACAAGTATGCT.

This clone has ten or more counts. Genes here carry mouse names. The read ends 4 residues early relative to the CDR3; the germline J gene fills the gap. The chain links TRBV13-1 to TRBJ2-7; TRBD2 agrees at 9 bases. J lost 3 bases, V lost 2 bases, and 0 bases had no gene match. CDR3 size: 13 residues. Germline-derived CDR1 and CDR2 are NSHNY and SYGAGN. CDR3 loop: CASSDWGGYEQYF. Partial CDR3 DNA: TGTGCCAGCAGTGACTGGGGGGGCTAT.

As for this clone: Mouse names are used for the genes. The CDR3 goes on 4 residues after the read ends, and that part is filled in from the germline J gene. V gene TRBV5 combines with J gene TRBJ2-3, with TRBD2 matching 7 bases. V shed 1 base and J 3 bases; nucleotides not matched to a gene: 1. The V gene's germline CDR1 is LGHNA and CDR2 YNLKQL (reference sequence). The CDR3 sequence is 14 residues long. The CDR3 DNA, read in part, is TGTGCCAGCAGCCAAGCTGGGGGAGCAGAA. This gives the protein CASSQAGGAE. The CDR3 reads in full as CASSQAGGAETLYF.

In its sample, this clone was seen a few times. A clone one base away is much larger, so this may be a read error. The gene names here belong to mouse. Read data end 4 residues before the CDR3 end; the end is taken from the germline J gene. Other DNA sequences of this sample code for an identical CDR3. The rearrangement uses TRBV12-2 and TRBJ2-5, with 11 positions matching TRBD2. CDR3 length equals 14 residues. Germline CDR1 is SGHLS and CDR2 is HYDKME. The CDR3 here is CASSQTGGEDTQYF. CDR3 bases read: TGCGCCAGCTCTCAGACTGGGGGGGAAGAC.

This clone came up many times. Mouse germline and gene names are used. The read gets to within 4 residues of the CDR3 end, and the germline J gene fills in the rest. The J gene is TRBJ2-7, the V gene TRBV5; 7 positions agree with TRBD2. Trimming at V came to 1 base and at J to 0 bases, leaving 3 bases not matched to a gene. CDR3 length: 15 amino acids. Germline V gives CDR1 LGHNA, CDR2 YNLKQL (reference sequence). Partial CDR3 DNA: TGTGCCAGCAGCCAAGGGGGGGGGAGCTCCTAT. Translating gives CASSQGGGSSY. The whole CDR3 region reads CASSQGGGSSYEQYF.

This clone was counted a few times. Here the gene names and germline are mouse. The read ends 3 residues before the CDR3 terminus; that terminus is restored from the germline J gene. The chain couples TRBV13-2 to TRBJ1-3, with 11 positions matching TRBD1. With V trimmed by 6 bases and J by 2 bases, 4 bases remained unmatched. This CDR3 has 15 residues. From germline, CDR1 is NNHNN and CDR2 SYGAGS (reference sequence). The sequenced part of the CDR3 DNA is TGTGCCAGCGCCCCGGGACAGGGGGCTGGAAATACG. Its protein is CASAPGQGAGNT. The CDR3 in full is CASAPGQGAGNTLYF.

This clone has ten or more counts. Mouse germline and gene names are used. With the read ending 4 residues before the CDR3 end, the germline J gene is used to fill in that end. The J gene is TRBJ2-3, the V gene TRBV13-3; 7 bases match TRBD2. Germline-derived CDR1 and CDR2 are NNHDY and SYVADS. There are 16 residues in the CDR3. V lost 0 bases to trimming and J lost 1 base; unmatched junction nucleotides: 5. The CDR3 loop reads CASSDELGNRAETLYF. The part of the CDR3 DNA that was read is TGTGCCAGCAGTGATGAACTGGGGAACCGTGCAGAA.

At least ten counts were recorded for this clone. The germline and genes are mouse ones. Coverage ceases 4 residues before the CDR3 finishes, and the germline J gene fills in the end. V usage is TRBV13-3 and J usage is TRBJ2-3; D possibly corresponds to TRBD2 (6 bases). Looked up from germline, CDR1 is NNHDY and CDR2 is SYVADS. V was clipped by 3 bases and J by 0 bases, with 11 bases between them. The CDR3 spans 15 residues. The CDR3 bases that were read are TGTGCCAGCAGTGGCGGGACTTTTAGTGCAGAA. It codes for CASSGGTFSAE. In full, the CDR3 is CASSGGTFSAETLYF.

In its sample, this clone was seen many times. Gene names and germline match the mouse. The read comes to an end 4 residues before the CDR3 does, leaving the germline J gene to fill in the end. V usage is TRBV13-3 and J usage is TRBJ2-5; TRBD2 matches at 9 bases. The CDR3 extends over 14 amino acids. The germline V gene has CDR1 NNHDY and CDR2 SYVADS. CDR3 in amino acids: CASSALDWGDTQYF. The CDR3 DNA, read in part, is TGTGCCAGCAGTGCCCTGGACTGGGGAGAC.

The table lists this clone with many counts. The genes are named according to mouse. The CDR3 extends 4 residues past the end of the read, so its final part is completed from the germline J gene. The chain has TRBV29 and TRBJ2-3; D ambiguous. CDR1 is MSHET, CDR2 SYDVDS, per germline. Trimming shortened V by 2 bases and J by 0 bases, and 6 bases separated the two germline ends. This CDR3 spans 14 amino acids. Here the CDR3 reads CASSLDNSAETLYF. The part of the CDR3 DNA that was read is TGTGCTAGCAGTTTAGACAATAGTGCAGAA.

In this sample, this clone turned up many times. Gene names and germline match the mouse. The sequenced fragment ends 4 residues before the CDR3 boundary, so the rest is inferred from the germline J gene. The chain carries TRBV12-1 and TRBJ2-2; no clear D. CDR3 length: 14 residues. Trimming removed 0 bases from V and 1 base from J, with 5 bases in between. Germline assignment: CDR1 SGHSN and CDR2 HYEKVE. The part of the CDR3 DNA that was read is TGTGCCAGCTCTCTCGTGGGAAACACCGGG. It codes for CASSLVGNTG. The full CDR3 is CASSLVGNTGQLYF.

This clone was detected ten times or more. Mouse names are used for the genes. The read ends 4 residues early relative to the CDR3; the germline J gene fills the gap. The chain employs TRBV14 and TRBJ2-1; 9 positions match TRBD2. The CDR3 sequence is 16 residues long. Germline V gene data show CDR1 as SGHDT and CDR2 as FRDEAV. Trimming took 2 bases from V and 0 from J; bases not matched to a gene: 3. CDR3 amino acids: CASSFYWGDNYAEQFF. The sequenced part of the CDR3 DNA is TGTGCCAGCAGTTTTTACTGGGGGGATAACTATGCT.

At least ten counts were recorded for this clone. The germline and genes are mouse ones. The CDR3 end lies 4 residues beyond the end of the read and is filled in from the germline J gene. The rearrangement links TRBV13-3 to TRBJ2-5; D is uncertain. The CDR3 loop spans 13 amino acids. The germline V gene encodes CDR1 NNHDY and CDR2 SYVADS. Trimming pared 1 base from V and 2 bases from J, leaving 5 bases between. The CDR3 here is CASSDLSQDTQYF. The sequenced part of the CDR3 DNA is TGTGCCAGCAGTGATCTCAGCCAAGAC.

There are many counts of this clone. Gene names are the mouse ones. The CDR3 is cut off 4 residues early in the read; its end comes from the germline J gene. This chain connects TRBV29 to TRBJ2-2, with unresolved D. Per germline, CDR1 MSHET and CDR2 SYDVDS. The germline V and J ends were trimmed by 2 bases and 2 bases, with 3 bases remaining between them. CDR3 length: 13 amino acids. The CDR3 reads CASSLKNTGQLYF. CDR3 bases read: TGTGCTAGCAGTTTAAAGAACACCGGG.

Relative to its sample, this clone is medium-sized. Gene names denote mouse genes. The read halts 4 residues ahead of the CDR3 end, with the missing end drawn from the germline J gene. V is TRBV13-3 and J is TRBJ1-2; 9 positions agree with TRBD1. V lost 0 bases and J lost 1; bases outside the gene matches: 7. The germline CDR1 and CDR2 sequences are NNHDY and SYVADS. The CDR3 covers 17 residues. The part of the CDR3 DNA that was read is TGTGCCAGCAGTGATGAGAGTGGGGACAGGGAAAACTCC. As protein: CASSDESGDRENS. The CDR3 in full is CASSDESGDRENSDYTF.

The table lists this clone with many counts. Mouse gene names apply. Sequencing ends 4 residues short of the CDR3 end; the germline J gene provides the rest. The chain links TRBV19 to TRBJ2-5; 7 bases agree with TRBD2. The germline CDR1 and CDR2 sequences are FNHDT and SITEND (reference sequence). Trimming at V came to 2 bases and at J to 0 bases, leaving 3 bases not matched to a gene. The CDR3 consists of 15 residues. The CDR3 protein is CASSMGWGNQDTQYF. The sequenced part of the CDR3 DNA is TGTGCCAGCAGTATGGGCTGGGGGAACCAAGAC.

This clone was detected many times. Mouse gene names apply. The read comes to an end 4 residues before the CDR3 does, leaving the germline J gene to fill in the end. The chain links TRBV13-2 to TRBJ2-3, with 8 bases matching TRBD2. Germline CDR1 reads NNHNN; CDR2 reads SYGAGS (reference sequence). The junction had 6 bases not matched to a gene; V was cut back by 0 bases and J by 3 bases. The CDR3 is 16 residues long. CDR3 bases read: TGTGCCAGCGGTGATGTCCTGGGGGGATGGGCAGAA. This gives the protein CASGDVLGGWAE. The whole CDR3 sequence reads CASGDVLGGWAETLYF.

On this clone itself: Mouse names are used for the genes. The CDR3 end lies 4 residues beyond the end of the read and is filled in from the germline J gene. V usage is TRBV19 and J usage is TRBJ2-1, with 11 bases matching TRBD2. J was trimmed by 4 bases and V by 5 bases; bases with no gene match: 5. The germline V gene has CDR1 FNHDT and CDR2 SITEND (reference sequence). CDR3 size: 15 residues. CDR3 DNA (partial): TGTGCCAGCAGGGACTGGGGGGCCCTATATGCT. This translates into CASRDWGALYA. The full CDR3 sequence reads CASRDWGALYAEQFF. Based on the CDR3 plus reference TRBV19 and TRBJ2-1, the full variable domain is GGIITQTPKFLIGQEGQKLTLKCQQNFNHDTMYWYRQDSGKGLRLIYYSITENDLQKGDLSEGYDASREKKSSFSLTVTSAQKNEMAVFLCASRDWGALYAEQFFGPGTRLTVL.